The present T cell receptor (beta chain) was sequenced within a study of shared clonotypes between healthy human individuals. Study at large: For every donor, three CD4 naive, three CD4 memory, two CD8 naive and one CD8 memory plates were used.

Only CD45RO-negative cells positively selected for CCR7 counted as naive CD8 cells, so terminally differentiated effector memory CD45RA+ cells were excluded. Notes on this clone: The antigen is undetermined.

Assay: immunoSEQ multiplex PCR; the TCRdb copy retains only in-frame clones and omits some. The sample lists approximately 810,000 clones; 80% to 95% were seen once. Overall study results and limits: The study sampled only blood, and tissue repertoires likely differ.

The V gene end was trimmed by 5 bases and the J gene end by 2 bases; junction bases not matched to a gene: 5. This CDR3 contains 14 residues. CDR1 and CDR2 (germline): MGHRA, YSYEKL. This TCR was sampled from a man aged 25-45 years in good health. Sequenced sample: naive CD8+ T cells sorted from blood. J is TRBJ2-7 and V is TRBV4-1; 8 bases map to TRBD1. CDR3 region: CASSFRQGTYEQYF. In DNA, the CDR3 is TGCGCCAGCAGCTTTAGACAGGGGACCTACGAGCAGTACTTC.